This T cell receptor beta chain was found in a study of human T cells and chemical hapten exposure. Study in general: Per-sample TCR yields varied mainly from small pooled library volume differences. Study-wide points: TCRs at a frequency above 1 in 1000 stayed unchanged with DPC sensitization.

Germline-derived CDR1 and CDR2 are DFQATT and SNEGSKA (reference sequence). V gave up 3 bases and J gave up 4 bases, with 8 bases separating them. The CDR3 has 12 residues. A remark on this clonotype: Its target is not known.

The authors extracted total RNA from unfractionated whole blood. The study's library attached unique molecular identifiers to single cDNA molecules. Authors' processing steps: Samples contained a median of approximately 100,000 TCRs, with a range of 23,224 to 690,600. TCRdb reprocessed the reads via MiXCR and lists one record per CDR3 protein. The authors' filters were not applied to this entry. The table lists around 120,000 distinct CDR3 sequences, over 6.5% of them singletons. The chain combines TRBV20-1 with TRBJ2-3; D is possibly TRBD1 or TRBD2 (6 bases each). The material sequenced was whole blood. The TCR sequence derives from a human donor in good health. Some clones in this sample may be carry-over from other donors' samples. The CDR3 sequence is CSASRGPDTQYF. The CDR3 DNA reads TGCAGTGCTAGTCGGGGGCCAGATACGCAGTATTTT.